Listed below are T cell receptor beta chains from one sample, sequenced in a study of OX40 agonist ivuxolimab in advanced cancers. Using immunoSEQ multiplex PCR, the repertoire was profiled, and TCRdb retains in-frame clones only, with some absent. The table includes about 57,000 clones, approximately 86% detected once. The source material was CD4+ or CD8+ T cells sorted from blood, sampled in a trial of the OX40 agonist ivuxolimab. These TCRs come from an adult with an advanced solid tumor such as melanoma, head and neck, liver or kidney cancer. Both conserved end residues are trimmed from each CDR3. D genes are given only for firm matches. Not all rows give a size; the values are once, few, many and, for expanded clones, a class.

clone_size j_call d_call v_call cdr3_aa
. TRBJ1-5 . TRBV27 ASSPPGGNQPQH
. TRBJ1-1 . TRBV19 ASSIWQGGDTEAF
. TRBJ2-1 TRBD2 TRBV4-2 ASSPDSGSWPNEQF
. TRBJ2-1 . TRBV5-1 ASSGSGYNEQF
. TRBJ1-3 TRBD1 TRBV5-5 ASSLTGGKGNTIY
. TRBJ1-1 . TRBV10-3 AISAGLNTEAF
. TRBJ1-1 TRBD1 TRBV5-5 ASSSPGQGFKAF
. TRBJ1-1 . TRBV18 ASSPPPNTEAF
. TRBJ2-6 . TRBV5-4 ASSPEGAGSSGANVLT
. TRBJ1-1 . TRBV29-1 SVWADRSTEAF
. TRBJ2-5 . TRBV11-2 ASTAGWLGETQY
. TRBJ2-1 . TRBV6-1 ASSLGPNEQF
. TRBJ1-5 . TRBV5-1 ASSLGDVSNQPQH
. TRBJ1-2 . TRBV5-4 ASSLAGGDYGYT
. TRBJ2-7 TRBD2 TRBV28 ASSEALAGGYEQY
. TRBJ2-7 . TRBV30 AWNQGQGYEQY
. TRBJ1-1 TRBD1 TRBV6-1 ASIRGGKTEAF
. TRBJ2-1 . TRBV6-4 ASSEEAGGGDEQF
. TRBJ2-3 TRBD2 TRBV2 ASRLAGSTDTQY
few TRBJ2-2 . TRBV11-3 ASSQGGYTGELF
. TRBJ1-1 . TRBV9 ASSVVSRWGTEAF
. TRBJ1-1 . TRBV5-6 ASIGPRRTEAF
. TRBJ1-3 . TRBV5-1 ASSGLGVSGNTIY